The T cell receptor beta chain under discussion was sequenced for a study of CD8+ T cells in alopecia areata. As for the study in general: Patients took tofacitinib for 6 to 18 months, followed by 6 drug-free months.

Study results and caveats: Clonality exceeded that of normal scalp in lesional scalp, most notably in alopecia totalis/universalis. Tofacitinib produced a significant decrease in scalp clonality and in expanded CD8+ clones among the top 100.

Treatment indicated: oral pan-JAK inhibitor, 5-10 mg twice daily. In alopecia areata patients, both lesional scalp punch biopsies and peripheral blood were collected. Reverse transcription of extracted RNA yielded cDNA, which provided the sequencing template. Data came from immunoSEQ multiplex PCR; TCRdb stores just in-frame clones and leaves some out. The sample holds approximately 220,000 clones, roughly two fifths seen once. On this clone itself: Its antigen is as yet unknown.

The V end lost 6 bases, the J end lost 2 bases, and 12 bases lay between the germline ends. Germline V gene lookup returns CDR1 LNHDA and CDR2 SQIVND (reference sequence). This CDR3 is built from 14 residues. Sequenced material: CD4+ T cells sorted from blood, taken between weeks 30 and 35, from a patient treated with tofacitinib. The rearrangement links TRBV19 to TRBJ2-3; no reliable D call. The TCR sequence derives from a human donor with alopecia areata. The CDR3 sequence is CASRKEQHTDTQYF. CDR3 in DNA: TGTGCCAGTAGGAAGGAGCAGCACACAGATACGCAGTATTTT.